The rows below give T cell receptor beta chains drawn from one sample of a study of blood T cell repertoires in COVID-19. Libraries were prepared by immunoSEQ multiplex PCR; TCRdb keeps only in-frame clonotypes and omits some of them. The sample has more than 110,000 clones, roughly 85% seen once. The sequenced sample consisted of peripheral blood. The receptors were sampled from a man aged 50-59 years with acute or convalescent COVID-19. The CDR3 runs from the conserved cysteine through the conserved F or W. D genes are given only for firm matches. Only some rows state a clone size, as once, few, many or a class for expanded clones.

j_call: TRBJ1-1; v_call: TRBV7-6; d_call: -; clone_size: -; cdr3_nt: TGTGCCAGCAGCCTAGCGCAGGGAGCGGGCACTGAAGCTTTCTTT; cdr3_aa: CASSLAQGAGTEAFF
j_call: TRBJ2-7; v_call: TRBV6-5; d_call: -; clone_size: -; cdr3_nt: TGTGCCAGCAGGTCCGGGACATCGACCCCCGAGCAGTACTTC; cdr3_aa: CASRSGTSTPEQYF
j_call: TRBJ1-2; v_call: TRBV19; d_call: TRBD1; clone_size: -; cdr3_nt: TGTGCCAGTAGTGCGACAGGGGAACCCTATGGCTACACCTTC; cdr3_aa: CASSATGEPYGYTF
j_call: TRBJ1-4; v_call: TRBV18; d_call: -; clone_size: -; cdr3_nt: TGTGCCAGCTCACCAATCCAGACAACTAATGAAAAACTGTTTTTT; cdr3_aa: CASSPIQTTNEKLFF
j_call: TRBJ2-1; v_call: TRBV6-5; d_call: TRBD1; clone_size: -; cdr3_nt: TGTGCCAGCAGTTTCAACAGGGGCAATGAGCAGTTCTTC; cdr3_aa: CASSFNRGNEQFF
j_call: TRBJ1-1; v_call: TRBV2; d_call: TRBD1; clone_size: -; cdr3_nt: TGTGCCAGCAGTGAACAGGGGGCGGACACTGAAGCTTTCTTT; cdr3_aa: CASSEQGADTEAFF
j_call: TRBJ1-3; v_call: TRBV7-9; d_call: -; clone_size: -; cdr3_nt: TGTGCCAGCAGCTTAGGCGCAGGGGTAGATGGAAACACCATATATTTT; cdr3_aa: CASSLGAGVDGNTIYF
j_call: TRBJ1-5; v_call: TRBV6-1; d_call: TRBD1; clone_size: -; cdr3_nt: TGTGCCAGCAGTGGACTTCTGGGACAGGGGAACAATCAGCCCCAGCATTTT; cdr3_aa: CASSGLLGQGNNQPQHF
j_call: TRBJ1-2; v_call: TRBV16; d_call: -; clone_size: -; cdr3_nt: TGTGCCAGCAGCCACAATTATGGCTACACCTTC; cdr3_aa: CASSHNYGYTF
j_call: TRBJ2-7; v_call: TRBV5-1; d_call: TRBD2; clone_size: few; cdr3_nt: TGCGCCAGCAGCCCAGAAAAGGTGAGCGGGAGCTCTCCCTACGAGCAGTACTTC; cdr3_aa: CASSPEKVSGSSPYEQYF
j_call: TRBJ2-7; v_call: TRBV20-1; d_call: TRBD2; clone_size: -; cdr3_nt: TGCAGTGCGAGAGCGGGAAACGAGCAGTACTTC; cdr3_aa: CSARAGNEQYF
j_call: TRBJ1-3; v_call: TRBV21-1; d_call: -; clone_size: -; cdr3_nt: TGTGCCAGCAGCAAAGGGACAGGACTTGGAAACACCATATATTTT; cdr3_aa: CASSKGTGLGNTIYF
j_call: TRBJ2-1; v_call: TRBV7-9; d_call: TRBD1; clone_size: -; cdr3_nt: TGTGCCAGCAGCTTGTCAGGGGGTGGAAATGAGCAGTTCTTC; cdr3_aa: CASSLSGGGNEQFF
j_call: TRBJ2-5; v_call: TRBV2; d_call: TRBD1; clone_size: -; cdr3_nt: TGTGCCAGCATTGATACAGGGGTCTCGGAGACCCAGTACTTC; cdr3_aa: CASIDTGVSETQYF
j_call: TRBJ2-7; v_call: TRBV7-9; d_call: TRBD1; clone_size: -; cdr3_nt: TGTGCCAGCAGCTTAGCGACAGGGGCCTACGAGCAGTACTTC; cdr3_aa: CASSLATGAYEQYF
j_call: TRBJ2-1; v_call: TRBV10-1; d_call: TRBD2; clone_size: -; cdr3_nt: TGCGCCAGCAGTGAAACCGGGACTACGGTTAGGCAGTTCTTC; cdr3_aa: CASSETGTTVRQFF
j_call: TRBJ1-2; v_call: TRBV10-2; d_call: TRBD1; clone_size: once; cdr3_nt: TGCGCCAGCAGGTTCCGGGACAGCGATATAGCTAACTATGGCTACACCTTC; cdr3_aa: CASRFRDSDIANYGYTF
j_call: TRBJ2-2; v_call: TRBV30; d_call: TRBD1; clone_size: -; cdr3_nt: TGTGCCTGGGGGGGACAGGGAGCCGGGGAGCTGTTTTTT; cdr3_aa: CAWGGQGAGELFF
j_call: TRBJ2-6; v_call: TRBV7-6; d_call: -; clone_size: -; cdr3_nt: TGTGCCAGCAGCTCCACAGTGACTGGGGCCAACGTCCTGACTTTC; cdr3_aa: CASSSTVTGANVLTF
j_call: TRBJ2-2; v_call: TRBV11-2; d_call: -; clone_size: once; cdr3_nt: TGTGCCAGCAGCTTAGAGAGGGCCGGGGAGCTGTTTTTT; cdr3_aa: CASSLERAGELFF
j_call: TRBJ2-7; v_call: TRBV3-1/TRBV3-2; d_call: -; clone_size: -; cdr3_nt: TGTGCCAGCAGCCGTCGACTAGACCTCTCCTACGAGCAGTACTTC; cdr3_aa: CASSRRLDLSYEQYF
j_call: TRBJ2-4; v_call: TRBV6-6; d_call: -; clone_size: -; cdr3_nt: TGTGCCAGCACCCCTCGAGGGGGTCTAGCCAAAAACATTCAGTACTTC; cdr3_aa: CASTPRGGLAKNIQYF
j_call: TRBJ1-2; v_call: TRBV19; d_call: TRBD1; clone_size: -; cdr3_nt: TGTGCCAGTAGTAAAGACAGGGGGCCCTTTTATGGCTACACCTTC; cdr3_aa: CASSKDRGPFYGYTF
j_call: TRBJ1-2; v_call: TRBV30; d_call: -; clone_size: -; cdr3_nt: TGTGCCTGGAGCGGGGGAGGCTACACCTTC; cdr3_aa: CAWSGGGYTF
j_call: TRBJ2-1; v_call: TRBV28; d_call: -; clone_size: once; cdr3_nt: TGTGCCAGCAATTCTTCTCCCAATGAGCAGTTCTTC; cdr3_aa: CASNSSPNEQFF
j_call: TRBJ2-2; v_call: TRBV7-9; d_call: TRBD1; clone_size: -; cdr3_nt: TGTGCCAGCAGCCACGGGACAGCCCAGCTGTTTTTT; cdr3_aa: CASSHGTAQLFF
j_call: TRBJ1-5; v_call: TRBV6-2/TRBV6-3; d_call: TRBD1; clone_size: -; cdr3_nt: TGTGCCAGCAGCTATGTGACAGGGCCCTTGGTTCAGCCCCAGCATTTT; cdr3_aa: CASSYVTGPLVQPQHF
j_call: TRBJ2-2; v_call: TRBV2; d_call: TRBD1; clone_size: few; cdr3_nt: TGTGCCAGCCTTGGGGACAGGAACACCGGGGAGCTGTTTTTT; cdr3_aa: CASLGDRNTGELFF
j_call: TRBJ1-1; v_call: TRBV10-3; d_call: TRBD1; clone_size: -; cdr3_nt: TGTGCCATCAGTGAGTCAGGCAGGGGGCTTGCTGAAGCTTTCTTT; cdr3_aa: CAISESGRGLAEAFF
j_call: TRBJ1-1; v_call: TRBV19; d_call: -; clone_size: -; cdr3_nt: TGTGCCAGTAGTATCGGGGTCTATCTCACTGAAGCTTTCTTT; cdr3_aa: CASSIGVYLTEAFF
j_call: TRBJ2-1; v_call: TRBV7-2; d_call: -; clone_size: once; cdr3_nt: TGTGCCAGCAGCTTACTCGGGAACACCTACAATGAGCAGTTCTTC; cdr3_aa: CASSLLGNTYNEQFF
j_call: TRBJ1-1; v_call: TRBV12-3/TRBV12-4; d_call: -; clone_size: -; cdr3_nt: TGTGCCAGCAGTTTAGGGGGGAGGGCTGAAGCTTTCTTT; cdr3_aa: CASSLGGRAEAFF
j_call: TRBJ1-1; v_call: TRBV7-2; d_call: -; clone_size: few; cdr3_nt: TGTGCCAGCAGCTTGAGGGTGGGGGAAGCTTTCTTT; cdr3_aa: CASSLRVGEAFF
j_call: TRBJ1-2; v_call: TRBV18; d_call: -; clone_size: many; cdr3_nt: TGTGCCAGCTCCCCGGGACTGAACTTCTATGGCTACACCTTC; cdr3_aa: CASSPGLNFYGYTF
j_call: TRBJ2-7; v_call: TRBV19; d_call: TRBD1; clone_size: -; cdr3_nt: TGTGCCAGTAGTTTGAGACAGGGGGCCAACGAGCAGTACTTC; cdr3_aa: CASSLRQGANEQYF
j_call: TRBJ2-5; v_call: TRBV7-9; d_call: -; clone_size: -; cdr3_nt: TGTGCCAGCAGCGCCCGACTAGTGTCCCAGTACTTC; cdr3_aa: CASSARLVSQYF
j_call: TRBJ1-5; v_call: TRBV9; d_call: -; clone_size: -; cdr3_nt: TGTGCCAGCAGCCCTCTTGGCAATCAGCCCCAGCATTTT; cdr3_aa: CASSPLGNQPQHF
j_call: TRBJ2-5; v_call: TRBV5-6; d_call: -; clone_size: -; cdr3_nt: TGTGCCAGCAGCTTCAAGATACAGGCGGAGACCCAGTACTTC; cdr3_aa: CASSFKIQAETQYF
j_call: TRBJ1-2; v_call: TRBV10-3; d_call: TRBD1; clone_size: -; cdr3_nt: TGTGCCATCAGTGAGTTCGCCGGGGACAGGAGCTATGGCTACACCTTC; cdr3_aa: CAISEFAGDRSYGYTF
j_call: TRBJ2-1; v_call: TRBV27; d_call: -; clone_size: -; cdr3_nt: TGTGCCAGCAGTACACGGGACTTAAGGAGCCCCTACAATGAGCAGTTCTTC; cdr3_aa: CASSTRDLRSPYNEQFF
j_call: TRBJ1-6; v_call: TRBV7-9; d_call: -; clone_size: -; cdr3_nt: TGTGCCAGCAGCCCCGCCGGAGGGAATTCACCCCTCCACTTT; cdr3_aa: CASSPAGGNSPLHF
j_call: TRBJ2-1; v_call: TRBV7-8; d_call: -; clone_size: -; cdr3_nt: TGTGCCAGCAGCTTCGGTTTACTGTCCGGGTACAATGAGCAGTTCTTC; cdr3_aa: CASSFGLLSGYNEQFF
j_call: TRBJ2-1; v_call: TRBV2; d_call: TRBD2; clone_size: -; cdr3_nt: TGTGCCAGCAAGGGAGGGGCGGTCGATGAGCAGTTCTTC; cdr3_aa: CASKGGAVDEQFF
j_call: TRBJ2-5; v_call: TRBV7-6; d_call: -; clone_size: once; cdr3_nt: TGTGCCAGCAGCTATAATGGGGGACACACCCAAGAGACCCAGTACTTC; cdr3_aa: CASSYNGGHTQETQYF
j_call: TRBJ2-1; v_call: TRBV27; d_call: TRBD2; clone_size: -; cdr3_nt: TGTGCCAGCAGAACTAGCGGGATAAATGAGCAGTTCTTC; cdr3_aa: CASRTSGINEQFF
j_call: TRBJ1-1; v_call: TRBV11-2; d_call: -; clone_size: once; cdr3_nt: TGTGCCAGCAGCTGGTCAGGGTTCTCCACTGAAGCTTTCTTT; cdr3_aa: CASSWSGFSTEAFF
j_call: TRBJ1-1; v_call: TRBV6-6; d_call: -; clone_size: -; cdr3_nt: TGTGCCAGCAGTCCACAGGGTCTGAACACTGAAGCTTTCTTT; cdr3_aa: CASSPQGLNTEAFF
j_call: TRBJ2-2; v_call: TRBV24-1; d_call: TRBD2; clone_size: once; cdr3_nt: TGTGCCACCAGTCCTAGCGGGGGACCGCTAGAGCTGTTTTTT; cdr3_aa: CATSPSGGPLELFF
j_call: TRBJ1-1; v_call: TRBV2; d_call: TRBD1; clone_size: once; cdr3_nt: TGTGCCAGCAGGCCTAGGGGACAGTTCCTTGGTGAAGCTTTCTTT; cdr3_aa: CASRPRGQFLGEAFF
j_call: TRBJ2-1; v_call: TRBV3-1/TRBV3-2; d_call: TRBD2; clone_size: -; cdr3_nt: TGTGCCAGCAGCCAAGGACTAGCGGGGGCCGACTACAATGAGCAGTTCTTC; cdr3_aa: CASSQGLAGADYNEQFF
j_call: TRBJ2-7; v_call: TRBV10-1; d_call: -; clone_size: -; cdr3_nt: TGCGCCAGCAGTAGAGTAGCGATTACCTACGAGCAGTACTTC; cdr3_aa: CASSRVAITYEQYF
j_call: TRBJ1-1; v_call: TRBV6-5; d_call: TRBD1; clone_size: -; cdr3_nt: TGTGCCACCCAGGGGGACTGGGGCACTGAAGCTTTCTTT; cdr3_aa: CATQGDWGTEAFF
j_call: TRBJ2-7; v_call: TRBV11-3; d_call: -; clone_size: -; cdr3_nt: TGTGCCAGCAGCTCCCCGGAGAGGTACGAGCAGTACTTC; cdr3_aa: CASSSPERYEQYF
j_call: TRBJ2-2; v_call: TRBV6-7; d_call: TRBD2; clone_size: -; cdr3_nt: TGTGCCAGCAGTTACCCCCCGGGGGGGGCGAACACCGGGGAGCTGTTTTTT; cdr3_aa: CASSYPPGGANTGELFF
j_call: TRBJ1-6; v_call: TRBV30; d_call: -; clone_size: -; cdr3_nt: TGTGCCTGGAGGGCAAGGGGGTGGAATTCACCCCTCCACTTT; cdr3_aa: CAWRARGWNSPLHF
j_call: TRBJ1-6; v_call: TRBV5-5; d_call: -; clone_size: -; cdr3_nt: TGTGCCAGCAGTCTATTACAACAGAGCTCCTATAATTCACCCCTCCACTTT; cdr3_aa: CASSLLQQSSYNSPLHF
j_call: TRBJ2-2; v_call: TRBV7-6; d_call: TRBD2; clone_size: -; cdr3_nt: TGTGCCAGCAGCCTCCCGGGACTAGGCACCGGGGAGCTGTTTTTT; cdr3_aa: CASSLPGLGTGELFF
j_call: TRBJ1-1; v_call: TRBV4-1; d_call: -; clone_size: -; cdr3_nt: TGCGCCAGCAGCCAACCAAAGGGGGTTGTGAACACTGAAGCTTTCTTT; cdr3_aa: CASSQPKGVVNTEAFF